These 2 T cell receptor beta chains were sequenced from one sample in a study of neurological immune-mediated disorders (dated by TCRdb to between 2017 and 2020). Libraries were prepared through 5' RACE. TCRdb shows the sequencer as Illumina HiSeq 2500. The public reads were quality trimmed at Q25 with fastp and then assembled into clones with MiXCR by TCRdb, keeping productive beta chains. Every entry covers one CDR3 protein and lists the most common genes and DNA from its rows. The sample profile shows more than 30,000 distinct CDR3 sequences; approximately 4.2% of them were found once. Of the sample, 23% falls within the top ten clones. The sequenced sample consisted of PBMCs. The receptor source for this set is a man between 18 and 35 years old in good health.

This clonotype was seen repeatedly, ten times or more. The chain combines TRBV6-4 with TRBJ2-3, with TRBD2 as a possible D gene (7 bases). The germline V gene encodes CDR1 MRHNA and CDR2 SNTAGT. The CDR3 consists of 15 residues. V lost 0 bases and J lost 4, with 11 bases in between. This CDR3 reads CASSDSRGGADTQYF. DNA for the CDR3: TGTGCCAGCAGTGACTCGAGGGGGGGCGCAGATACGCAGTATTTT.

At least ten counts were recorded for this clonotype. The chain is built from TRBV2 and TRBJ1-2; D gene ambiguous. CDR1 SNHLY and CDR2 FYNNEI come from the germline V gene. V lost 3 bases and J 4 bases, leaving 15 bases between the germline ends. The CDR3 loop spans 15 amino acids. As DNA, the CDR3 is TGTGCCAGCAGTGAGGGGTGGGGAAACTCCTATGGCTACACCTTC. It encodes CASSEGWGNSYGYTF.